This TCR beta chain was identified during a study of T-cell reconstitution after alpha-beta-depleted transplantation in children. Broader study findings: Newly produced T cells mostly provided counts and TCRbeta diversity after one year, as hyperexpanded clones declined. Surviving recipient T cells and thymic progenitors underlay high day-60 TCRbeta diversity in some patients. Reportedly, alpha-beta T cells present about two months post-transplant originated from several hundred expanded clones of graft origin.

CDR1 is KGHSH and CDR2 is LQKENI in the germline V gene. The CDR3 loop spans 13 amino acids. V shed 3 bases and J shed 5 bases, with 7 bases lying between them. Preparation of the TCRbeta library involved a method that used unique molecular identifiers. A single record per CDR3 protein comes from TCRdb applying MiXCR to the PCR reads. This sample yields approximately 70,000 distinct CDR3 sequences, of which 4.9% are seen a single time; approximately 20% belongs to the top ten. This clonotype was detected many times. The target antigen is unknown. The input for sequencing was PBMCs, mostly from graft donor cells, taken 180 days after TCRalphabeta/CD19-depleted stem cell transplant. The sequence derives from a boy less than two years old who had a stem cell transplant for acute myeloid leukemia, so the T cells may come from the graft donor. The chain carries TRBV18 and TRBJ2-2; D is ambiguous. The CDR3 coding sequence is TGTGCCAGCTCACCCACGAGGACCGGGGAGCTGTTTTTT. Translating it yields CASSPTRTGELFF. Full variable domain (remainder filled in from reference TRBV18 and TRBJ2-2): NAGVMQNPRHLVRRRGQEARLRCSPMKGHSHVYWYRQLPEEGLKFMVYLQKENIIDESGMPKERFSAEFPKEGPSILRIQQVVRGDSAAYFCASSPTRTGELFFGEGSRLTVL.